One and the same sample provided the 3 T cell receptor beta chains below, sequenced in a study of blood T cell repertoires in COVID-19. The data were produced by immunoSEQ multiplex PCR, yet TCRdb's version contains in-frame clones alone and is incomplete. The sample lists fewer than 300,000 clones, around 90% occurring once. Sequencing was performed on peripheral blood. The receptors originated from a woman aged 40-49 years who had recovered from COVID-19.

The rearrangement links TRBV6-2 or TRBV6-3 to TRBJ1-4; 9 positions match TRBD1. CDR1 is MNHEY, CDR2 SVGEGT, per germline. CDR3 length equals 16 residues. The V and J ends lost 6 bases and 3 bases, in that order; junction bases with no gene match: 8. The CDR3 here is CASSSGTGFANEKLFF. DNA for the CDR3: TGTGCCAGCAGCTCCGGGACAGGGTTCGCTAATGAAAAACTGTTTTTT.

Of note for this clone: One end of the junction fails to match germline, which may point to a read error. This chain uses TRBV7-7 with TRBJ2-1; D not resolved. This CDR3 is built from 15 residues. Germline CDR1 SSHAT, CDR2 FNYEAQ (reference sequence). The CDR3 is CASSLGPALDNEQFF. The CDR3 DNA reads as TGTGCTAGCAGCTTAGGACCCGCCCTAGACAATGAGCAGTTCTTC.

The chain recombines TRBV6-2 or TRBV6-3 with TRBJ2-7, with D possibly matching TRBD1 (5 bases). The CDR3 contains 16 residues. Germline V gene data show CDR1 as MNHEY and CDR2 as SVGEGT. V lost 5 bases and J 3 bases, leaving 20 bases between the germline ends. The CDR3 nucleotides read TGTGCCAGCAGTCCACGGGTGGGGCTGGTTGGCTACGAGCAGTACTTC. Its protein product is CASSPRVGLVGYEQYF.